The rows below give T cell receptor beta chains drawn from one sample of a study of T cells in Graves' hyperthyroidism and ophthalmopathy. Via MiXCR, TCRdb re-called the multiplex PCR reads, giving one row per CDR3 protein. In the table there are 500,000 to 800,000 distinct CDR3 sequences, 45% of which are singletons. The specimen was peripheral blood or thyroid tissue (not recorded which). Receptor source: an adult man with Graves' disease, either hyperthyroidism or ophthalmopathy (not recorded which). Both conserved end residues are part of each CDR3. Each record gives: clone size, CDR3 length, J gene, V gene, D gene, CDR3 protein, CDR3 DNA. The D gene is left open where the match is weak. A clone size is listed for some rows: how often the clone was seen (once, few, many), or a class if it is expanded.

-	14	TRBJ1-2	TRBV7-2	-	CASSFLTAGGGYTF	TGTGCCAGCAGCTTTCTCACGGCGGGGGGAGGCTACACCTTC
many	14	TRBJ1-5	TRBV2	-	CASSGAGKGQPQHF	TGTGCCAGCAGTGGGGCAGGGAAGGGTCAGCCCCAGCATTTT
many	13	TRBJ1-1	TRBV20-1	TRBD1	CSAGQGPITEAFF	TGCAGTGCTGGACAGGGACCCATCACTGAAGCTTTCTTT
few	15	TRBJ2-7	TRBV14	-	CASSQDHRAPYEQYF	TGTGCCAGCAGCCAAGATCACCGGGCCCCCTACGAGCAGTACTTC
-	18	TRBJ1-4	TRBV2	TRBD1	CASRDRTGAPGTNEKLFF	TGTGCCAGCAGAGACCGGACAGGGGCTCCCGGAACTAATGAAAAACTATTTTTT
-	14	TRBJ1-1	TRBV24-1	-	CATAGSGGNTEAFF	TGTGCCACCGCGGGTTCGGGGGGTAACACTGAAGCTTTCTTT
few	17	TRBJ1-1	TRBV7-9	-	CASSLVWGLDFGTEAFF	TGTGCCAGCAGCTTAGTTTGGGGGCTTGACTTTGGCACTGAAGCTTTCTTT
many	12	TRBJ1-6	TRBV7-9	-	CASSLGDSPLHF	TGTGCCAGCAGCCTAGGTGATTCACCCCTCCACTTT
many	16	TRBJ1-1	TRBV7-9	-	CASSLYQGLENTEAFF	TGTGCCAGCAGCTTGTACCAGGGTTTGGAGAACACTGAAGCTTTCTTT
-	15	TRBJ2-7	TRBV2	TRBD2	CASLGPTSGSYEQYF	TGTGCCAGCTTAGGACCGACTAGCGGATCCTACGAGCAGTACTTC
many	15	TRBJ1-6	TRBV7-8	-	CASSLRSSYNSPLHF	TGTGCCAGCAGCTTAAGGAGCTCCTATAATTCACCCCTCCACTTT
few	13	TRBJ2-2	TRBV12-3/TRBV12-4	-	CASSPSSTGELFF	TGTGCCAGCAGTCCCTCTAGCACCGGGGAGCTGTTTTTT
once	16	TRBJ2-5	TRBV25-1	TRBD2	CASSPLAGSDQETQYF	TGTGCCAGCAGTCCGCTAGCGGGTTCTGACCAAGAGACCCAGTACTTC
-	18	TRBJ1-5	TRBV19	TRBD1	CASSTSVRQGRSNQPQHF	TGTGCCAGTAGTACCTCGGTCCGACAGGGGCGTAGCAATCAGCCCCAGCATTTT
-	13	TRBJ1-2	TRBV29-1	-	CSYQGDSLYGYTF	TGCAGCTACCAAGGTGACAGCCTCTATGGCTACACCTTC
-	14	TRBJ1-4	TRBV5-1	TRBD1	CASSFGQENEKLFF	TGCGCCAGCAGCTTTGGACAGGAGAATGAAAAACTGTTTTTT
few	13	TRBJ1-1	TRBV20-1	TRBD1	CSASTGAYTEAFF	TGCAGTGCTTCGACAGGGGCTTACACTGAAGCTTTCTTT
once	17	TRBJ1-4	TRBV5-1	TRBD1	CASSLVNQGATNEKLFF	TGCGCCAGCAGCTTGGTTAACCAGGGGGCAACTAATGAAAAACTGTTTTTT
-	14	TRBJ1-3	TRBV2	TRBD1	CASRPGQGGNTIYF	TGTGCCAGCAGACCGGGACAGGGGGGAAACACCATATATTTT
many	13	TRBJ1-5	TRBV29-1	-	CSVHDGSNQPQHF	TGCAGCGTTCATGACGGAAGCAATCAGCCCCAGCATTTT
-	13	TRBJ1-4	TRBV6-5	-	CASRRDPGEKLFF	TGTGCCAGCAGGCGGGACCCGGGGGAAAAACTGTTTTTT
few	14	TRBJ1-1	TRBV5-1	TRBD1	CASSYSGGSTEAFF	TGCGCCAGCAGCTACTCAGGGGGCTCCACTGAAGCTTTCTTT
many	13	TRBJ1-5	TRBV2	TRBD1	CASSGTGPQPQHF	TGTGCCAGCAGCGGGACAGGGCCTCAGCCCCAGCATTTT
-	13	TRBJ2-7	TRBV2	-	CASNLANSYEQYF	TGTGCCAGCAATTTAGCGAATTCCTACGAGCAGTACTTC
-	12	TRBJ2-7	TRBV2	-	CANRVPSYEQYF	TGTGCCAACAGGGTACCATCCTACGAGCAGTACTTC
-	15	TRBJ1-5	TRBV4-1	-	CASSQDGGRQQPQHF	TGCGCCAGCAGCCAAGATGGGGGCAGACAGCAGCCCCAGCATTTT
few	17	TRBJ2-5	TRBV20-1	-	CSARDLAPGSPWGTQYF	TGCAGTGCTAGAGACCTGGCCCCCGGGAGCCCTTGGGGGACCCAGTACTTC
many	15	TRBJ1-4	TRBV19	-	CASYRSGSTHEKLFF	TGTGCCAGCTACAGATCCGGGAGCACCCATGAAAAACTGTTTTTT
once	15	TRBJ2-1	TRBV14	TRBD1	CASSPAGTGMDEQFF	TGTGCCAGCAGCCCGGCCGGGACAGGGATGGATGAGCAGTTCTTC
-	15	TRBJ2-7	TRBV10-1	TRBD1	CASSDAGQGGYEQYF	TGCGCCAGCAGCGACGCGGGACAGGGGGGCTACGAGCAGTACTTC
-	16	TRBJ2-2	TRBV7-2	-	CASSLYRDKNTGELFF	TGTGCCAGCAGCCTTTATCGGGACAAGAACACCGGGGAGCTGTTTTTT
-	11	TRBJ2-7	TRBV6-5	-	CASRIDYEQYF	TGTGCCAGTAGAATTGACTACGAGCAGTACTTC
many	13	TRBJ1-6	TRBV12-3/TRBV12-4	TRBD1	CASGTGQSSPLHF	TGTGCCAGCGGGACAGGGCAAAGTTCACCCCTCCACTTT
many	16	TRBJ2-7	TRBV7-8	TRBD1	CASSLRDSASSYEQYF	TGTGCCAGCAGCTTGAGGGACAGCGCTAGCTCCTACGAGCAGTACTTC
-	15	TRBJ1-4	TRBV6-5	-	CASSYDRSTNEKLFF	TGTGCCAGCAGTTACGACAGGTCAACTAATGAAAAACTGTTTTTT
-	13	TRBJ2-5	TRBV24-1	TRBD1	CATSGARDRAQYF	TGTGCCACCAGTGGGGCCCGGGACAGGGCCCAGTACTTC
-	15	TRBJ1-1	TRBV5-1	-	CASSHTDRENTEAFF	TGCGCCAGCAGCCACACTGATAGAGAGAACACTGAAGCTTTCTTT
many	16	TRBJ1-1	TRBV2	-	CASSEELAALNTEAFF	TGTGCCAGCAGTGAAGAGCTAGCAGCCTTGAACACTGAAGCTTTCTTT
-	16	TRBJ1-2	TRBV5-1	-	CASNQDVGQSLYGYTF	TGCGCCAGCAATCAGGACGTGGGGCAGTCCCTCTATGGCTACACCTTC
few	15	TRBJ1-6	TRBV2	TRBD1	CASSLTGGFNSPLHF	TGTGCCAGCAGTTTGACAGGGGGCTTTAATTCACCCCTCCACTTT
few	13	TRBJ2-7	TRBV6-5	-	CASSYTGTNEQYF	TGTGCCAGCAGTTACACCGGGACGAACGAGCAGTACTTC
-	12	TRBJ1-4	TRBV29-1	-	CSVEGAVEKLFF	TGCAGCGTTGAAGGGGCGGTTGAAAAACTGTTTTTT
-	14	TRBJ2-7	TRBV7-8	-	CASSFQGSGYEQYF	TGTGCCAGCAGTTTCCAGGGTTCCGGCTACGAGCAGTACTTC
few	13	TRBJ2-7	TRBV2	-	CASINSGSDEQYF	TGTGCCAGCATAAACTCAGGTTCCGACGAGCAGTACTTC
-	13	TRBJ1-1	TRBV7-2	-	CASSLRAGPEAFF	TGTGCCAGCAGCCTAAGGGCAGGGCCAGAAGCTTTCTTT
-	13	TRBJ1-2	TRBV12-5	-	CASDPLDGAGYTF	TGTGCTAGTGACCCGCTGGACGGCGCGGGCTACACCTTC
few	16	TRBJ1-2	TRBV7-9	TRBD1	CASSTFGQGVHYGYTF	TGTGCCAGCAGCACCTTTGGACAGGGGGTACACTATGGCTACACCTTC
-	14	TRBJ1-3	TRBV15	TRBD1	CATSRRGPGNTIYF	TGTGCCACCAGCAGAAGGGGGCCCGGAAACACCATATATTTT
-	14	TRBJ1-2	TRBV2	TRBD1	CASSLQGPVYGYTF	TGTGCCAGCAGTTTACAGGGGCCTGTCTATGGCTACACCTTC
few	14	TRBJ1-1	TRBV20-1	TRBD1	CSARLTGVGTEAFF	TGCAGTGCTAGACTGACAGGGGTGGGGACTGAAGCTTTCTTT
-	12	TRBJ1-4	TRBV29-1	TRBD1	CRPKTGVEKLFF	TGCAGGCCTAAGACAGGGGTTGAAAAACTGTTTTTT
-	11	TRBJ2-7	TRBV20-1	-	CSATRGDEQYF	TGCAGTGCGACCAGGGGGGACGAGCAGTACTTC
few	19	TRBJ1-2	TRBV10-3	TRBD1	CAISESRTGQGSMSYGYTF	TGTGCCATCAGTGAGTCAAGAACGGGACAGGGTTCAATGAGCTATGGCTACACCTTC
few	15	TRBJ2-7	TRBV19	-	CASSPDVWAANEQYF	TGTGCCAGTAGTCCCGATGTTTGGGCGGCTAACGAGCAGTACTTC
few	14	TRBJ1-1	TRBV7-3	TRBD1	CASRTGQPNTEAFF	TGTGCCAGCAGAACGGGACAGCCGAACACTGAAGCTTTCTTT
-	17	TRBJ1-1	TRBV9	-	CASSPGVGKERNTEAFF	TGTGCCAGCAGCCCTGGTGTTGGGAAAGAACGGAACACTGAAGCTTTCTTT